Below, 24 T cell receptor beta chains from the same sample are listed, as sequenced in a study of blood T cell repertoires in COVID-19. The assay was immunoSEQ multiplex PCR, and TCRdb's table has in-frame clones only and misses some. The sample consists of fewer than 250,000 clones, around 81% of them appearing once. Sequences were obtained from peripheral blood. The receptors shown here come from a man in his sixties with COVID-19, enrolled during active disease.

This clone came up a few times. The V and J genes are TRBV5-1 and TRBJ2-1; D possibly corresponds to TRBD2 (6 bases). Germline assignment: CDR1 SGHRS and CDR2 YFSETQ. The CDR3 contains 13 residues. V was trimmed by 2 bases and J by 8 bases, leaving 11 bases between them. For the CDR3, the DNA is TGCGCCAGCAGCTTCGGGGGAGCTGATGAGCAGTTCTTC. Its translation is CASSFGGADEQFF.

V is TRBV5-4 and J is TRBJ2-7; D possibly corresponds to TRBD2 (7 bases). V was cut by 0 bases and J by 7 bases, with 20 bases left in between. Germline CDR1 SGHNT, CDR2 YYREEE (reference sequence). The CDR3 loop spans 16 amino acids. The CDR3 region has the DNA TGTGCCAGCAGCTTGGCTAGGGGGGGCGGAAGGTGGGAGCAGTACTTC. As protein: CASSLARGGGRWEQYF.

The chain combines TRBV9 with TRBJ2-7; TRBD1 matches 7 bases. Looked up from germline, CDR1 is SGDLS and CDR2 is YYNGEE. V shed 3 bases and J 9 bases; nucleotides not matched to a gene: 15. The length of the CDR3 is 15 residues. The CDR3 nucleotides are TGTGCCAGCAGCGCACCAGGGGGACCGCTTGTAGTGCAGTACTTC. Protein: CASSAPGGPLVVQYF.

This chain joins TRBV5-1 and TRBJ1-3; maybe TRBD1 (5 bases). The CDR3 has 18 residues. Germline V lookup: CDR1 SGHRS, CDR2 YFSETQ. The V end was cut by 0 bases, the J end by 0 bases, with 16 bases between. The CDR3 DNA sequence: TGCGCCAGCAGCTTGGGAATGGGGCAGATGAGCTCTGGAAACACCATATATTTT. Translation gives CASSLGMGQMSSGNTIYF.

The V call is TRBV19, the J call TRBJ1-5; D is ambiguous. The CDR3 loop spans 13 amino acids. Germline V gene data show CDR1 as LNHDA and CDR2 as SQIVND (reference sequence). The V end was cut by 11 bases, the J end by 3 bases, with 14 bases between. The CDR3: CAAATKVNQPQHF. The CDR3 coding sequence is TGTGCCGCCGCTACGAAAGTCAATCAGCCCCAGCATTTT.

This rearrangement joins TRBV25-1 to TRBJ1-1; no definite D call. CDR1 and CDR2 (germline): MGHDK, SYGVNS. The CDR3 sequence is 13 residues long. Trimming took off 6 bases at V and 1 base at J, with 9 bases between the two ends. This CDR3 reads CASSAGSNTEAFF. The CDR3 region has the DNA TGTGCCAGCAGCGCCGGGTCGAACACTGAAGCTTTCTTT.

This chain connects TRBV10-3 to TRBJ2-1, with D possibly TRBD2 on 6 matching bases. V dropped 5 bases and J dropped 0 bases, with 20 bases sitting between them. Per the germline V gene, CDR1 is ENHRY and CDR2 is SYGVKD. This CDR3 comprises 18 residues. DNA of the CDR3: TGTGCCATCAGTCCTCAACGGAGGGACGCCGGCTCCTACAATGAGCAGTTCTTC. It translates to CAISPQRRDAGSYNEQFF.

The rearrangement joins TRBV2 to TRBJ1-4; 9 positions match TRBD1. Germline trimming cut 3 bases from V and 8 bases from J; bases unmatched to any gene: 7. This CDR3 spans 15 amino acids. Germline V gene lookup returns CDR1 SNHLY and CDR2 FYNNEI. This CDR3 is CASSERQGVGEKLFF. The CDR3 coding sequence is TGTGCCAGCAGTGAGAGACAGGGGGTAGGAGAAAAACTGTTTTTT.

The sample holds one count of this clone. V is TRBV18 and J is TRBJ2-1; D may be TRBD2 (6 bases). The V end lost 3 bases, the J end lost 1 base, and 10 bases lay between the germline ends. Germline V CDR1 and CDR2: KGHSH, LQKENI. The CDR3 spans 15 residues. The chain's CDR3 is CASSPAGLSYNEQFF. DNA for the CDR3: TGTGCCAGCTCACCGGCGGGGTTGTCCTACAATGAGCAGTTCTTC.

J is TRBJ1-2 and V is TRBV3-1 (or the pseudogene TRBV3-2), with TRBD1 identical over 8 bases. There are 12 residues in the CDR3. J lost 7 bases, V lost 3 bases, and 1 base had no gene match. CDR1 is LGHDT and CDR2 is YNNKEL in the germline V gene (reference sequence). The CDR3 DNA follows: TGTGCCAGCAGCCAGGACAGGGCTGGCTACACCTTC. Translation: CASSQDRAGYTF.

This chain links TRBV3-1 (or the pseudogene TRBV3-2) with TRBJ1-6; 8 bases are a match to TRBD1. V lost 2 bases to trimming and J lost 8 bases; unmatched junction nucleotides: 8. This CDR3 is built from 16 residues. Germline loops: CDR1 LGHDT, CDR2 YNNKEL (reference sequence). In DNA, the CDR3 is TGTGCCAGCAGCCAATCCCGGACAGGGCGGTATTCACCCCTCCACTTT. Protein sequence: CASSQSRTGRYSPLHF.

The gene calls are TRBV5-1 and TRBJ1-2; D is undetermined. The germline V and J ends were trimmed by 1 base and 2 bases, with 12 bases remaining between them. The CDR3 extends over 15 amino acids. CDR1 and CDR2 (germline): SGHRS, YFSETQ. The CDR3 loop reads CASSLNLGENYGYTF. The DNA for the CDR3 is TGCGCCAGCAGCTTGAATCTGGGAGAAAACTATGGCTACACCTTC.

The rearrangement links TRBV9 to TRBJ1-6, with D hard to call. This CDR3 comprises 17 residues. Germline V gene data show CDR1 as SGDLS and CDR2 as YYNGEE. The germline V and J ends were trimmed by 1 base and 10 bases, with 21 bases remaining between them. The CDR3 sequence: CASSVRPSPGNGSPLHF. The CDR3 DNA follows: TGTGCCAGCAGCGTAAGGCCTTCCCCGGGTAATGGGTCACCCCTCCACTTT.

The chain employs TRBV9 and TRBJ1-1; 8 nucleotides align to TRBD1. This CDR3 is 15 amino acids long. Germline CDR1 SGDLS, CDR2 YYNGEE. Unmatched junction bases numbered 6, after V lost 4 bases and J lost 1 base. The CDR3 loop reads CASSPSGQGNTEAFF. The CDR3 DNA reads TGTGCCAGCAGCCCCTCAGGACAGGGGAACACTGAAGCTTTCTTT.

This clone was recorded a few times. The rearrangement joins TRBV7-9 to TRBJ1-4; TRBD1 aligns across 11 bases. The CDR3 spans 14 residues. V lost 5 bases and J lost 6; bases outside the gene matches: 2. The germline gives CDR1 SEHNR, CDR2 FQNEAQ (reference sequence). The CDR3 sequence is CASSMGQGDEKLFF. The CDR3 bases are TGTGCCAGCAGCATGGGACAGGGGGATGAAAAACTGTTTTTT.

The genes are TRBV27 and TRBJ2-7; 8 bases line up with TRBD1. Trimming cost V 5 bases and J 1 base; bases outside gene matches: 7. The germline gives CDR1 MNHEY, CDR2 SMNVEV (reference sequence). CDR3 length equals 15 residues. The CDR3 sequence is CASSSAGGGSYEQYF. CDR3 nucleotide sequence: TGTGCCAGCAGTAGCGCAGGGGGCGGGTCCTACGAGCAGTACTTC.

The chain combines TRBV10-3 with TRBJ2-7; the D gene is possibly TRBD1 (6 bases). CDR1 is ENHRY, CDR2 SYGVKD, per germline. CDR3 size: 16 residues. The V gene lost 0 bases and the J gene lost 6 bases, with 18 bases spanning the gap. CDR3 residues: CAISESMQGNSGEQYF. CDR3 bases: TGTGCCATCAGTGAGTCCATGCAGGGGAATTCAGGCGAGCAGTACTTC.

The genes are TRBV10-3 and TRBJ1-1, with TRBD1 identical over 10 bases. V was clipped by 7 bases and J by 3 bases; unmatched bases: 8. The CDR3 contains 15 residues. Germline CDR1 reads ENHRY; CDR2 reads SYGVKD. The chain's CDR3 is CAINRQGAKYTEAFF. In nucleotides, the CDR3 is TGTGCCATCAATCGACAGGGGGCGAAGTACACTGAAGCTTTCTTT.

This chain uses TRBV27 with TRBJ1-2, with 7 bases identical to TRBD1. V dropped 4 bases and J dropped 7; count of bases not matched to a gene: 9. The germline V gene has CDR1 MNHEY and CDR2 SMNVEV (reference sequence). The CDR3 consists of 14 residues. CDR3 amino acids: CASSSSWTGRGYTF. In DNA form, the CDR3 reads TGTGCCAGCAGTTCCTCGTGGACAGGCCGTGGCTACACCTTC.

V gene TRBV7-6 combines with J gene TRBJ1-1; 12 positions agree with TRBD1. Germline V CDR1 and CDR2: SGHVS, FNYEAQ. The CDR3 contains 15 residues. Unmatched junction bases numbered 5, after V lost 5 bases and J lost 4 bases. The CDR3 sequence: CASSLQGQGATEAFF. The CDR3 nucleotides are TGTGCCAGCAGCCTACAGGGACAGGGGGCCACTGAAGCTTTCTTT.

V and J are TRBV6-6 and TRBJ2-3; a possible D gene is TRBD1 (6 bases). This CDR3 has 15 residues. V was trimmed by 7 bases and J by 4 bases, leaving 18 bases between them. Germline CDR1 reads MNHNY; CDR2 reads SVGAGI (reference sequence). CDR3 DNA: TGTGCCAGCACCCTGACAGGTGGAATGGCAGATACGCAGTATTTT. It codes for CASTLTGGMADTQYF.

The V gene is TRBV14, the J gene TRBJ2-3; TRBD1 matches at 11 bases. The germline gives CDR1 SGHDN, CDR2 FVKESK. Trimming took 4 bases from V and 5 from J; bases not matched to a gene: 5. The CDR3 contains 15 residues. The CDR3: CASSPDRGRKDTQYF. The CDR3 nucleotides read TGTGCCAGCAGCCCGGACAGGGGGCGCAAAGATACGCAGTATTTT.

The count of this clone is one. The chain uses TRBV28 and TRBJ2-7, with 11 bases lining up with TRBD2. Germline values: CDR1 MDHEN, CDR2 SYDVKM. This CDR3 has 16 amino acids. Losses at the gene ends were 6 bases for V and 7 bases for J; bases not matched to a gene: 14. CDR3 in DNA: TGTGCCAGCAGCGCAGCAGGGACTAGCGGACCGGAGGAGCAGTACTTC. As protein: CASSAAGTSGPEEQYF.

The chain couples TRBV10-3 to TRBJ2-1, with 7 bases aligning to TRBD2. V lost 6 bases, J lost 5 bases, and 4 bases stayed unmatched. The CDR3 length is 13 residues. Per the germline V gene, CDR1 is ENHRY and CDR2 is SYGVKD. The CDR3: CAIRREPDNEQFF. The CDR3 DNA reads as TGTGCCATCAGGCGGGAGCCCGACAATGAGCAGTTCTTC.